The 6 T cell receptor beta chains presented below share a single source sample, sequenced in a study of human T cells and chemical hapten exposure. TCRdb processed the RACE reads anew with MiXCR; each CDR3 protein has one entry. Of 90,000 to 120,000 distinct CDR3 sequences in the sample, roughly 9.6% were seen once. Time point given: patch test 1, 2 weeks after DPC sensitization. Treatment specified: therapeutic diphenylcyclopropenone sensitization with weekly scalp DPC. The sequencing here drew on whole blood, taken in connection with sensitization to the hapten diphenylcyclopropenone (DPC). These receptors originate from a middle-aged woman with alopecia areata. Some clones in this sample may be carry-over from other donors' samples.

The V call is TRBV5-1, the J call TRBJ2-7, with TRBD2 matching 7 bases. The germline V gene encodes CDR1 SGHRS and CDR2 YFSETQ. This CDR3 has 18 amino acids. J was trimmed by 1 base and V by 2 bases; bases with no gene match: 15. The CDR3 loop is CASSFQFPGGSPSYEQYF. As DNA, the CDR3 is TGCGCCAGCAGCTTTCAGTTCCCTGGCGGGAGTCCTTCCTACGAGCAGTACTTC.

This clonotype has ten or more counts. The chain carries TRBV7-9 and TRBJ1-5; D is perhaps TRBD1 (5 bases). Trimming removed 1 base from V and 2 bases from J, with 9 bases in between. The CDR3 extends over 15 amino acids. Germline CDR1 reads SEHNR; CDR2 reads FQNEAQ (reference sequence). This CDR3 is CASSLEGSGNQPQHF. The CDR3 region has the DNA TGTGCCAGCAGCTTAGAGGGGTCAGGCAATCAGCCCCAGCATTTT.

This clonotype was observed many times. This sequence joins TRBV30 and TRBJ2-7, with TRBD1 identical over 8 bases. CDR1 and CDR2 (germline): GTSNPN, SVGIG (reference sequence). The CDR3 sequence is 13 residues long. The J segment lost 3 bases and the V segment lost 2 bases, leaving 3 bases of the junction unmatched. The CDR3 region is CAWSITGGYEQYF. In nucleotides, the CDR3 is TGTGCCTGGAGTATTACAGGGGGCTACGAGCAGTACTTC.

In this sample, this clonotype turned up a few times. The J gene is TRBJ1-6, the V gene TRBV9; D possibly corresponds to TRBD1 (6 bases). CDR1 and CDR2 (germline): SGDLS, YYNGEE. This CDR3 is 15 amino acids long. V lost 3 bases to trimming and J lost 7 bases, with 14 bases between them. CDR3 sequence reads: CASSAQGDKNSPLHF. The CDR3 bases are TGTGCCAGCAGCGCACAGGGAGATAAGAATTCACCCCTCCACTTT.

This clonotype was counted only a few times. The V call is TRBV7-6, the J call TRBJ1-1; the D gene is possibly TRBD1 (5 bases). The V gene lost 0 bases and the J gene lost 0 bases, with 11 bases spanning the gap. In germline, CDR1 is SGHVS, CDR2 FNYEAQ. CDR3 length equals 16 residues. The CDR3 region is CASSLAQAGMNTEAFF. CDR3 coding DNA: TGTGCCAGCAGCTTAGCGCAAGCAGGGATGAACACTGAAGCTTTCTTT.

V gene TRBV5-6 combines with J gene TRBJ2-5; weak D call: TRBD2 (6 bases). The CDR3 has 16 amino acids. Germline V gives CDR1 SGHDT, CDR2 YYEEEE. V was clipped by 0 bases and J by 5 bases, with 17 bases between them. In DNA form, the CDR3 reads TGTGCCAGCAGCTTGGTGGGGGGAATTGGTTCGGAGACCCAGTACTTC. It specifies CASSLVGGIGSETQYF.